This TCR beta chain emerged from a study of blood T cell repertoires in COVID-19. Libraries were prepared by immunoSEQ multiplex PCR; TCRdb keeps only in-frame clonotypes and omits some of them. The profile shows about 94,000 clones, about nine tenths of them singletons. The ends lost 6 bases at V and 6 bases at J; junction bases unmatched: 12. The CDR3 extends over 15 amino acids. Germline CDR1 is MNHEY and CDR2 is SMNVEV (reference sequence). This clone was picked up a small number of times. The TCR originated in a woman over 75 with acute or convalescent COVID-19. Sequencing input: peripheral blood. This chain joins TRBV27 and TRBJ1-2, with 8 bases fitting TRBD1. The CDR3 is CASSVRGRGGNGYTF. DNA of the CDR3: TGTGCCAGCAGCGTCAGGGGGCGTGGGGGAAATGGCTACACCTTC.